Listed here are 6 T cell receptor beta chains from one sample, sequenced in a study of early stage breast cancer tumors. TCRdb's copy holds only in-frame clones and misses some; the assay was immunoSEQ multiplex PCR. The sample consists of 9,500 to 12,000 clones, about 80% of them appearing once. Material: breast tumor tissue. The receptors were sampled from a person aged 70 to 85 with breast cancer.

The DNA of the CDR3 is TGTGCCAGCAGCTCGAGGACAGGAACTAGCACAGATACGCAGTATTTT. This encodes CASSSRTGTSTDTQYF. V gene TRBV7-2 combines with J gene TRBJ2-3; 7 nucleotides align to TRBD1. The trim removed 4 bases at V and 0 bases at J, leaving 7 bases unmatched. The CDR3 loop spans 16 amino acids. Per the germline V gene, CDR1 is SGHTA and CDR2 is FQGNSA.

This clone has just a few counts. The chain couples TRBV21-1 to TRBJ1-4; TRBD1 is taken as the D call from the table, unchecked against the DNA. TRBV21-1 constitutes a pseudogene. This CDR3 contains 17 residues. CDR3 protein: CASSGTGQGGRDEKLFF. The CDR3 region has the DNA TGTGCCAGCAGCGGGACGGGACAGGGGGGAAGGGATGAAAAACTGTTTTTT.

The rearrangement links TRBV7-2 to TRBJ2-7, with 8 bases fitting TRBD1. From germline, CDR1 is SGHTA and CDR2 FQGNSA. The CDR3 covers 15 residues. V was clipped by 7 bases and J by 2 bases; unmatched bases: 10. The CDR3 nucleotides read TGTGCCAGCACCATTGGATTGACAGGGGCCTACGAGCAGTACTTC. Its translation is CASTIGLTGAYEQYF. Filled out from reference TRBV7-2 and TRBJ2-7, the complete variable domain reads GAGVSQSPSNKVTEKGKDVELRCDPISGHTALYWYRQSLGQGLEFLIYFQGNSAPDKSGLPSDRFSAERTGGSVSTLTIQRTQQEDSAVYLCASTIGLTGAYEQYFGPGTRLTVT.

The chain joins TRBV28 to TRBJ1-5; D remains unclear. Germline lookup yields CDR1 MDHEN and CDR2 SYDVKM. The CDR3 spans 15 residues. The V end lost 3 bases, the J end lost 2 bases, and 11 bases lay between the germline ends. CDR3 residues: CASSFSVVGNQPQHF. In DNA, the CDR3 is TGTGCCAGCAGTTTTTCGGTAGTTGGCAATCAGCCCCAGCATTTT.

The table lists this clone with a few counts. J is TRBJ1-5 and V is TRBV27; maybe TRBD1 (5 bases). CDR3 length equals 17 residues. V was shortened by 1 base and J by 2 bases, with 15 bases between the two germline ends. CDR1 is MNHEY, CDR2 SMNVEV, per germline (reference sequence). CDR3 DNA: TGTGCCAGCAGTTTATTCGGGGGAGGAATCGGCAATCAGCCCCAGCATTTT. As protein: CASSLFGGGIGNQPQHF.

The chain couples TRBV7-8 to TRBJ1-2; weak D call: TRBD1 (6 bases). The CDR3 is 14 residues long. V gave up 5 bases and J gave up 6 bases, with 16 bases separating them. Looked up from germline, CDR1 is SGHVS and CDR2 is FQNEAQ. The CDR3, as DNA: TGTGCCAGCAGCCAGATAACAGGGCGCGATGGCTACACCTTC. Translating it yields CASSQITGRDGYTF.